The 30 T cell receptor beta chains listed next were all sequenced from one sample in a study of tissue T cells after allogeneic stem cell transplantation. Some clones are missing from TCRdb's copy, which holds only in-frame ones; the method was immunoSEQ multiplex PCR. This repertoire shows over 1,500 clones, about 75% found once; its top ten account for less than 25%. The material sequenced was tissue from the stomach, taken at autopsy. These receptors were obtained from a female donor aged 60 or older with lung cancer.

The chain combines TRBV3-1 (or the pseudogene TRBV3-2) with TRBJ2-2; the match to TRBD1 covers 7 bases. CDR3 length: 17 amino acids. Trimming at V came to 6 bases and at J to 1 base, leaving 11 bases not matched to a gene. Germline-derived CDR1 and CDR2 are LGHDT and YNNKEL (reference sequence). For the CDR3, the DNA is TGTGCCAGCAGTCTTTATACGGGACAGCTGAACACCGGGGAGCTGTTTTTT. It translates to CASSLYTGQLNTGELFF.

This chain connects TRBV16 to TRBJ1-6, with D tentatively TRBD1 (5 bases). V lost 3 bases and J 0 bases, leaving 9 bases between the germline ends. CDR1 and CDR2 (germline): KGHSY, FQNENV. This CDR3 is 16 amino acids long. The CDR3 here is CASSHRESSYNSPLHF. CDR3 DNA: TGTGCCAGCAGCCACAGGGAGAGCTCCTATAATTCACCCCTCCACTTT.

Here the CDR3 reads CASSYAGTENNSPLHF. The CDR3 DNA follows: TGTGCCAGCAGTTACGCCGGGACAGAGAATAATTCACCCCTCCACTTT. The chain has TRBV6-2 or TRBV6-3 and TRBJ1-6; TRBD1 aligns across 7 bases. The V gene's germline CDR1 is MNHEY and CDR2 SVGEGT. The CDR3 extends over 16 amino acids. Trimming took 2 bases from V and 5 from J; bases not matched to a gene: 6.

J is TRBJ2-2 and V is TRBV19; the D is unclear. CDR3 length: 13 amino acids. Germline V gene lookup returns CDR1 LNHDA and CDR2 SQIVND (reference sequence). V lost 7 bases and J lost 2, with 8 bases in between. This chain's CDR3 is CASIYSNTGELFF. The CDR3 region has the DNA TGTGCCAGTATATACAGCAACACCGGGGAGCTGTTTTTT.

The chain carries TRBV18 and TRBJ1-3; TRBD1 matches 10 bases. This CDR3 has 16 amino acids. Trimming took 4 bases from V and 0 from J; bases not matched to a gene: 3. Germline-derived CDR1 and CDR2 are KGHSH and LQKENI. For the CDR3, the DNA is TGTGCCAGCTCACGGGGACAGGGGATCTCTGGAAACACCATATATTTT. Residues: CASSRGQGISGNTIYF.

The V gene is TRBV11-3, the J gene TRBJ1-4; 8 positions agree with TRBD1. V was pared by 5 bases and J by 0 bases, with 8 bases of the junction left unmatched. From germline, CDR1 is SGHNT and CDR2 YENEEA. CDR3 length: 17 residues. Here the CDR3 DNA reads TGTGCCAGCAGCCTCCAGACAGGGGATGCAACTAATGAAAAACTGTTTTTT. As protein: CASSLQTGDATNEKLFF. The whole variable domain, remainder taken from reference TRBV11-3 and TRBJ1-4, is EAGVVQSPRYKIIEKKQPVAFWCNPISGHNTLYWYLQNLGQGPELLIRYENEEAVDDSQLPKDRFSAERLKGVDSTLKIQPAELGDSAVYLCASSLQTGDATNEKLFFGSGTQLSVL.

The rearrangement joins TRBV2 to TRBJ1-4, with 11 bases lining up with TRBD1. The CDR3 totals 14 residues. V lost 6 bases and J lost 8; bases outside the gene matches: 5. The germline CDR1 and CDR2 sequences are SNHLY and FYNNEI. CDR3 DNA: TGTGCCAGCAGGGGGACAGGGGGAAGGGAAAAACTGTTTTTT. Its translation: CASRGTGGREKLFF.

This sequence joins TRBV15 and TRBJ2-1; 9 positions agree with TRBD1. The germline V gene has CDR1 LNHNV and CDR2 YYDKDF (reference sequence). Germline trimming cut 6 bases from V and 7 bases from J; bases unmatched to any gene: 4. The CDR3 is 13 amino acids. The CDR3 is CATSGGTGNEQFF. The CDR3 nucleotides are TGTGCCACCAGTGGTGGGACAGGGAATGAGCAGTTCTTC.

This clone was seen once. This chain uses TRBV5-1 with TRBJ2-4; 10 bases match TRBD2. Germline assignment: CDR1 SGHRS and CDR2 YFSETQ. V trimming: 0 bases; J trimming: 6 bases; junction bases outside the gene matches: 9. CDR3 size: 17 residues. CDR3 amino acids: CASSLVASGSVGNIQYF. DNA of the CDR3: TGCGCCAGCAGCTTGGTGGCTAGCGGGAGTGTTGGAAACATTCAGTACTTC.

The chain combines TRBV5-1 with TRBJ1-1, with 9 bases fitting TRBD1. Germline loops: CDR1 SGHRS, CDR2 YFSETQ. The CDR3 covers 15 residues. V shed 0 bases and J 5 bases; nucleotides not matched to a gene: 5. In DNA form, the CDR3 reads TGCGCCAGCAGCTTGGGGACAGGGGCGGGGACTGAAGCTTTCTTT. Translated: CASSLGTGAGTEAFF.

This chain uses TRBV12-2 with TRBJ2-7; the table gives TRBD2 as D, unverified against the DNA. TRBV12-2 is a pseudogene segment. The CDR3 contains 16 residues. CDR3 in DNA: TGTGCAAGTCGCCTCACCCGCGGATCCCATGTTTACGAGCAGTACTTC. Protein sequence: CASRLTRGSHVYEQYF.

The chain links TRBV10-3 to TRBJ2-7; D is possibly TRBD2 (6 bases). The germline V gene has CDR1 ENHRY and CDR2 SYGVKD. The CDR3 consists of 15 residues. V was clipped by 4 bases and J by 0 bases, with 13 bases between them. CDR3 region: CAISGGTENSYEQYF. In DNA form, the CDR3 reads TGTGCCATCAGTGGGGGGACTGAAAACTCCTACGAGCAGTACTTC.

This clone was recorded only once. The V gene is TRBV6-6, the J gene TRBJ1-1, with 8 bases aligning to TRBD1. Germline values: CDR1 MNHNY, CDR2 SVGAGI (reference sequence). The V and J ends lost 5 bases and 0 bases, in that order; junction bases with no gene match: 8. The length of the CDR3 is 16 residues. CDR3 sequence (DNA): TGTGCCAGCAGTACCTCTGGACAGGGATTGAACACTGAAGCTTTCTTT. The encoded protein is CASSTSGQGLNTEAFF.

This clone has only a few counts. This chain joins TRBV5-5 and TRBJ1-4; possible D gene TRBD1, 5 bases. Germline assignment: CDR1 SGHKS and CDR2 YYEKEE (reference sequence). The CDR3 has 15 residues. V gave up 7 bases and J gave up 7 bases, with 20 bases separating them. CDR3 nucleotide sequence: TGTGCCAGCTATAGTACTCAGGGAGCGAGTGAAAAACTGTTTTTT. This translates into CASYSTQGASEKLFF.

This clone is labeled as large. Here the CDR3 DNA reads TGTGCCAGCAGCTCCCATACGAGCACAGATACGCAGTATTTT. Translation gives CASSSHTSTDTQYF. J is TRBJ2-3 and V is TRBV6-6; D gene unclear. V lost 6 bases and J 0 bases, leaving 10 bases between the germline ends. The CDR3 runs to 14 residues. In germline, CDR1 is MNHNY, CDR2 SVGAGI (reference sequence).

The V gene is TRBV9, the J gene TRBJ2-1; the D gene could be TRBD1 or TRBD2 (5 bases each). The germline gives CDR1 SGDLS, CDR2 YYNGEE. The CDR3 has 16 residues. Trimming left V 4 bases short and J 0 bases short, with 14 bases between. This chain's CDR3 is CASSPRDRGSYNEQFF. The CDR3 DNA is TGTGCCAGCAGCCCCCGGGACCGTGGCTCCTACAATGAGCAGTTCTTC.

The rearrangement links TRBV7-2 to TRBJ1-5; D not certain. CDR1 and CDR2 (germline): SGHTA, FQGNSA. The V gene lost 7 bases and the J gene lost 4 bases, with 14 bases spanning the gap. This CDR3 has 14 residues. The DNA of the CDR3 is TGTGCCAGCAACCAAGGAGGCAGAAATCAGCCCCAGCATTTT. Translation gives CASNQGGRNQPQHF.

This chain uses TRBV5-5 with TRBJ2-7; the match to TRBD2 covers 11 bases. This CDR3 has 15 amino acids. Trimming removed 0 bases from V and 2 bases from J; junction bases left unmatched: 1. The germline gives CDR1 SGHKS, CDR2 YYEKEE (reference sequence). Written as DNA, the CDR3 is TGTGCCAGCAGCTTGGATAGCGGGAGGGCCTACGAGCAGTACTTC. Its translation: CASSLDSGRAYEQYF.

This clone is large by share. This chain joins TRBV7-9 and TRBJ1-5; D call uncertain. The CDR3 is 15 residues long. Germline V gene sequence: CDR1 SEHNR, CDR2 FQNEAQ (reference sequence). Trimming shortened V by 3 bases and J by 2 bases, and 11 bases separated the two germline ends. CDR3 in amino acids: CASSLLGSGNQPQHF. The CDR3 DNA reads TGTGCCAGCAGCTTGTTAGGATCGGGCAATCAGCCCCAGCATTTT.

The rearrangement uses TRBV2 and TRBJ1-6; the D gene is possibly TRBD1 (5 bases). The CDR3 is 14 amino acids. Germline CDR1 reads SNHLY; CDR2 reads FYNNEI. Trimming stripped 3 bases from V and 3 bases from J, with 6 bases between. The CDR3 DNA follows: TGTGCCAGCAGTGATGACAGCTATAATTCACCCCTCCACTTT. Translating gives CASSDDSYNSPLHF.

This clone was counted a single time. The DNA of the CDR3 is TGTGCCACGATGTCCGGGGCAGGATATGGCTACACCTTC. It translates to CATMSGAGYGYTF. This chain joins TRBV7-2 and TRBJ1-2; TRBD1 is a possible D gene (5 bases). Looked up from germline, CDR1 is SGHTA and CDR2 is FQGNSA. The CDR3 runs 13 residues. V lost 10 bases and J lost 5, with 17 bases in between.

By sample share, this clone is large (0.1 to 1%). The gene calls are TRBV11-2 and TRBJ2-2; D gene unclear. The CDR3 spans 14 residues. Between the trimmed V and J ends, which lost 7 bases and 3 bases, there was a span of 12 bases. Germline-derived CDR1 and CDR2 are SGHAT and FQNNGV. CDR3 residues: CASTYVRDTGELFF. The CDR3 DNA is TGTGCCAGCACCTACGTGCGCGACACCGGGGAGCTGTTTTTT. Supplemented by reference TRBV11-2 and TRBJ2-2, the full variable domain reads EAGVAQSPRYKIIEKRQSVAFWCNPISGHATLYWYQQILGQGPKLLIQFQNNGVVDDSQLPKDRFSAERLKGVDSTLKIQPAKLEDSAVYLCASTYVRDTGELFFGEGSRLTVL.

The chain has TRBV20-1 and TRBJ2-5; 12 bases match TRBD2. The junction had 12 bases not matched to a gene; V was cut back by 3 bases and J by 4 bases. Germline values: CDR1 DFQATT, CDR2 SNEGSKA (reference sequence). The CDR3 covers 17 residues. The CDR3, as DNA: TGCAGTGCTAGTCGAGGGCTAGCGGGGGGGCCGCGAGAGACCCAGTACTTC. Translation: CSASRGLAGGPRETQYF.

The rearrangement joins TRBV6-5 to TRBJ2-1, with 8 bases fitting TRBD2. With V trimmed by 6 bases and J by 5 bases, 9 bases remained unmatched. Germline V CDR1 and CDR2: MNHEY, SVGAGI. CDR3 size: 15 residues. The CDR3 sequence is CASSPGRGGHNEQFF. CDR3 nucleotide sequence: TGTGCCAGCAGCCCCGGCCGGGGGGGACACAATGAGCAGTTCTTC.

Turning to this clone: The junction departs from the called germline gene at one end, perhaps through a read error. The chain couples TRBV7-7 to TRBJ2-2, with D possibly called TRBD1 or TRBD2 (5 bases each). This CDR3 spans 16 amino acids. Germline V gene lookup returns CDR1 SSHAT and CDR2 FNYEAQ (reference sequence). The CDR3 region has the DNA TGTGCTAGCAGCTTAAACTGGGGGTTAAACACCGGGGAGCTGTTTTTT. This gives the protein CASSLNWGLNTGELFF.

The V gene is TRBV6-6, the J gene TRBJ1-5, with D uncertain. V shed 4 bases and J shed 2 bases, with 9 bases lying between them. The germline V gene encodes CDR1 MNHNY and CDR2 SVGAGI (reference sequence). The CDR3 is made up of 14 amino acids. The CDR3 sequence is CASSLGSGNQPQHF. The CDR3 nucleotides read TGTGCCAGCAGTTTGGGGTCGGGCAATCAGCCCCAGCATTTT.

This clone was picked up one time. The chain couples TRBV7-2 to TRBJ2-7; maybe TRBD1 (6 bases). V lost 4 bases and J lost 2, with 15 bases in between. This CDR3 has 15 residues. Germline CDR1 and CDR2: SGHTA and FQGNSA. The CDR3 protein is CASSSQGYFTYEQYF. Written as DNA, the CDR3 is TGTGCCAGCAGCTCACAGGGTTATTTTACCTACGAGCAGTACTTC.

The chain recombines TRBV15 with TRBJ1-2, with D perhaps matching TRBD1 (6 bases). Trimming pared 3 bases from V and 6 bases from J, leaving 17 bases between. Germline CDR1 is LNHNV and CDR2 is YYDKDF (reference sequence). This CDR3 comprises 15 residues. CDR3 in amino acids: CATSSSKGVPHGYTF. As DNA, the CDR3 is TGTGCCACCAGCAGTTCTAAGGGGGTCCCTCATGGCTACACCTTC.

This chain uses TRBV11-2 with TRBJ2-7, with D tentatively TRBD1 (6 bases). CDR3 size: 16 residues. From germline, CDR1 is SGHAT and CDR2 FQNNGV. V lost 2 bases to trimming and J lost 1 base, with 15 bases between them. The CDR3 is CASSLTAGTQSYEQYF. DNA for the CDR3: TGTGCCAGCAGCTTAACAGCCGGGACACAATCCTACGAGCAGTACTTC. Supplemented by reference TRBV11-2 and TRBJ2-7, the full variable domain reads EAGVAQSPRYKIIEKRQSVAFWCNPISGHATLYWYQQILGQGPKLLIQFQNNGVVDDSQLPKDRFSAERLKGVDSTLKIQPAKLEDSAVYLCASSLTAGTQSYEQYFGPGTRLTVT.

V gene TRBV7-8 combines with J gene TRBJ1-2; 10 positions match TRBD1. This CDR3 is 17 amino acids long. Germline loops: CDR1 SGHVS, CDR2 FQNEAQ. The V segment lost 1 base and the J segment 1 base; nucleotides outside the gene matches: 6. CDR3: CASSLVGQGIRNYGYTF. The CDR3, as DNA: TGTGCCAGCAGCTTAGTGGGACAGGGGATCCGTAACTATGGCTACACCTTC.